Included here is one TCR beta chain sequence, with context. The data are from a study of blood T cell repertoires in COVID-19. As for the study in general: Samples taken during acute and convalescent COVID-19 were collected in the United States, Italy and Spain.

Here immunoSEQ multiplex PCR was the method, and the copy in TCRdb shows in-frame clones only, minus some. The data hold around 440,000 clones, with approximately 90% observed a single time. There are 15 residues in the CDR3. Germline V gene data show CDR1 as SNHLY and CDR2 as FYNNEI. V was shortened by 1 base and J by 4 bases, with 13 bases between the two germline ends. The sequence derives from a woman in her 50s with COVID-19, enrolled during active disease. The rearrangement uses TRBV2 and TRBJ2-5; TRBD1 is a possible D gene (6 bases). The sequenced sample was peripheral blood. The CDR3 DNA sequence: TGTGCCAGCAGTGAAGATGGGGGCGCGGGAGAGACCCAGTACTTC. It encodes CASSEDGGAGETQYF.